What follows are 10 T cell receptor beta chains derived from one specimen sequenced in a study of breast tumors, draining lymph nodes, adjacent tissues. The lymph nodes were axillary draining lymph nodes from breast cancer patients. TCRdb recomputed calls from the multiplex PCR reads with MiXCR, one row per CDR3 protein. Here the sample spans approximately 140,000 distinct CDR3 sequences, about 30% being singletons. Sequenced sample: axillary lymph node tissue. The receptors originated from a female donor with breast cancer. Some clones in this sample may be carry-over from other donors' samples.

The sample holds many counts of this clonotype. A clone one base away is much larger, so this may be a read error. V and J are TRBV20-1 and TRBJ2-6; tentatively, D is TRBD1 (5 bases). Germline assignment: CDR1 DFQATT and CDR2 SNEGSKA (reference sequence). The CDR3 sequence is 14 residues long. The CDR3 nucleotides read TGCAGTGCCAACCAGGGTGCTGGGGCCACCGTCCTGACTTTC. Protein product: CSANQGAGATVLTF.

This clonotype was detected ten times or more. This chain uses TRBV6-2 or TRBV6-3 with TRBJ2-7, with TRBD2 matching 8 bases. The germline V gene encodes CDR1 MNHEY and CDR2 SVGEGT. The CDR3 is 14 amino acids. CDR3 in amino acids: CASSHSGGVYEQYV. CDR3 nucleotides: TGTGCCAGCAGTCACTCCGGGGGGGTCTACGAGCAGTACGTC.

This clonotype was recorded many times. V is TRBV7-3 and J is TRBJ2-3; D gene uncertain. The CDR3 has 16 amino acids. Germline V CDR1 and CDR2: SGHTA, FQGTGA. V was trimmed by 3 bases and J by 0 bases, leaving 13 bases between them. In DNA form, the CDR3 reads TGTGCCAGCAGCTTTACCGGTAGGAGTAGCACAGATACGCAGTATTTT. Its protein is CASSFTGRSSTDTQYF. Filled out from reference TRBV7-3 and TRBJ2-3, the complete variable domain reads GAGVSQTPSNKVTEKGKYVELRCDPISGHTALYWYRQSLGQGPEFLIYFQGTGAADDSGLPNDRFFAVRPEGSVSTLKIQRTERGDSAVYLCASSFTGRSSTDTQYFGPGTRLTVL.

This clonotype was detected a few times. A much larger clone lies one base from this, so it may be a read error. V is TRBV11-2 and J is TRBJ2-1; possibly TRBD2 for D (6 bases). The CDR3 has 19 residues. Trimming stripped 4 bases from V and 1 base from J, with 23 bases between. Germline lookup yields CDR1 SGHAT and CDR2 FQNNGV. This CDR3 is CASSWVRGTVGNSYNEQFF. In DNA, the CDR3 is TGTGCCAGCAGCTGGGTGCGGGGCACCGTAGGGAATTCCTACAATGAGCAGTTCTTC. The full variable domain, completed using reference TRBV11-2 and TRBJ2-1, is EAGVAQSPRYKIIEKRQSVAFWCNPISGHATLYWYQQILGQGPKLLIQFQNNGVVDDSQLPKDRFSAERLKGVDSTLKIQPAKLEDSAVYLCASSWVRGTVGNSYNEQFFGPGTRLTVL.

This clonotype has at least ten counts. This may come from a read error, since a much larger clone is one base off. CDR3 residues: CASSLVTSGRETQHF. In DNA, the CDR3 is TGTGCCAGCAGCTTAGTGACTAGCGGGCGAGAGACCCAGCACTTC. The rearrangement joins TRBV7-9 to TRBJ2-5; 10 bases fit TRBD2. The CDR3 loop spans 15 amino acids. Germline lookup yields CDR1 SEHNR and CDR2 FQNEAQ (reference sequence).

This clonotype has a count of ten or more. CDR3 in DNA: TGTGCCAGCAGTCTCCGCGCTGACAGGCGGGGTGGCTACACCTTC. This encodes CASSLRADRRGGYTF. The chain joins TRBV6-4 to TRBJ1-2, with a weak D call TRBD1 (6 bases). The length of the CDR3 is 15 residues. In germline, CDR1 is MRHNA, CDR2 SNTAGT. The ends were cut back, 5 bases at V and 7 bases at J, with 20 bases in the middle.

Many counts were recorded for this clonotype. The V and J genes are TRBV9 and TRBJ2-7; the D gene could be TRBD1 or TRBD2 (5 bases each). Per the germline V gene, CDR1 is SGDLS and CDR2 is YYNGEE. V was cut by 3 bases and J by 7 bases, with 20 bases left in between. CDR3 length equals 15 residues. The CDR3 protein is CASSGPEIGALEQYF. CDR3 nucleotide sequence: TGTGCCAGCAGCGGACCGGAGATCGGGGCCCTTGAGCAGTACTTC.

V and J are TRBV18 and TRBJ1-2, with D possibly matching TRBD1 (5 bases). CDR1 is KGHSH and CDR2 is LQKENI in the germline V gene. Deletions cut 3 bases from V and 4 bases from J, with 12 bases between. There are 14 residues in the CDR3. The CDR3 spells CASSPGRELYGYTF. The CDR3 coding sequence is TGTGCCAGCTCACCGGGCAGGGAACTCTATGGCTACACCTTC.

This clonotype was seen many times. V gene TRBV10-3 combines with J gene TRBJ1-4, with D possibly TRBD1 on 5 matching bases. Trimming shortened V by 5 bases and J by 10 bases, and 17 bases separated the two germline ends. The germline gives CDR1 ENHRY, CDR2 SYGVKD. The CDR3 loop spans 14 amino acids. The CDR3 DNA reads TGTGCCATCAGTCCCGACGCAGGGCCCGCAAAACTGTTTTTT. Its translation: CAISPDAGPAKLFF.

This sequence joins TRBV7-2 and TRBJ1-4; 7 nucleotides align to TRBD1. The V and J ends lost 4 bases and 4 bases, in that order; junction bases with no gene match: 9. The CDR3 runs to 16 residues. Per germline, CDR1 SGHTA and CDR2 FQGNSA. The CDR3, as DNA: TGTGCCAGCAGCTCAGGAGAAGGGACAGTTAATGAAAAACTGTTTTTT. This sequence encodes CASSSGEGTVNEKLFF.